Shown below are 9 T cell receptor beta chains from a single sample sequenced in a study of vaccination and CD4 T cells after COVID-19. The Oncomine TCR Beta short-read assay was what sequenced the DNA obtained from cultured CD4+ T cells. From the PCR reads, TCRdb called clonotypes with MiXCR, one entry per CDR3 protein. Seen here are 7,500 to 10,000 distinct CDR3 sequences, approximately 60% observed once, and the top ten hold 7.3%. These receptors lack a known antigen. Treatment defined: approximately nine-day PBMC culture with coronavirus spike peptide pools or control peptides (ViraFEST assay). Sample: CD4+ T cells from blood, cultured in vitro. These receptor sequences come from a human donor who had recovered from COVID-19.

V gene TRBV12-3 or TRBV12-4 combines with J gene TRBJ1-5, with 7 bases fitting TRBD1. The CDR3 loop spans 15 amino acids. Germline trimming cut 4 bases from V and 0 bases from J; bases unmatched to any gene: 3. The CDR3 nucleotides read TGTGCCAGCAGTTACGGACAGGTTAGCAATCAGCCCCAGCATTTT. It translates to CASSYGQVSNQPQHF.

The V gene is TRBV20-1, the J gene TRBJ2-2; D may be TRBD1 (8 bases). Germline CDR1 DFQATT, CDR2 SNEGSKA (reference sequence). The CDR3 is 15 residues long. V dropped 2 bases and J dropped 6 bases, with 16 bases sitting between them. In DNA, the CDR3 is TGCAGTGCTAGATCGACAGGGGCGGGGGCCGGGGAGCTGTTTTTT. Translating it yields CSARSTGAGAGELFF.

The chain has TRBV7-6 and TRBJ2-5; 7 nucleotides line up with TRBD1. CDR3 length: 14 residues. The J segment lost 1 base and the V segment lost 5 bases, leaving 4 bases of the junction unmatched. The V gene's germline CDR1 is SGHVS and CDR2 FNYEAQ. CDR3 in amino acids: CASSPGTVQETQYF. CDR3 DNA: TGTGCCAGCAGCCCCGGGACAGTCCAAGAGACCCAGTACTTC.

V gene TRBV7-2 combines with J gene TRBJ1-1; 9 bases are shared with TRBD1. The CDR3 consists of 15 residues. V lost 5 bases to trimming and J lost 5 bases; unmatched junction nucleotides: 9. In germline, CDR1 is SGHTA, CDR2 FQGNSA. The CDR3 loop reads CASSAGTGLRTEAFF. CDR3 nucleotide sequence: TGTGCCAGCAGCGCAGGGACAGGGTTGAGGACTGAAGCTTTCTTT. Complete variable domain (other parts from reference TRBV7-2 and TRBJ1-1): GAGVSQSPSNKVTEKGKDVELRCDPISGHTALYWYRQSLGQGLEFLIYFQGNSAPDKSGLPSDRFSAERTGGSVSTLTIQRTQQEDSAVYLCASSAGTGLRTEAFFGQGTRLTVV.

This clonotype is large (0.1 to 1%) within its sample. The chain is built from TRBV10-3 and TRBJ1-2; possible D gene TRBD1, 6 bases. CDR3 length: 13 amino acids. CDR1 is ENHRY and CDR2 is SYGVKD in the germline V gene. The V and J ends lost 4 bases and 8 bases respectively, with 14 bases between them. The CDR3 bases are TGTGCCATCAGTGGACCAGGGGAAGGCGGCTACACCTTC. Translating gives CAISGPGEGGYTF.

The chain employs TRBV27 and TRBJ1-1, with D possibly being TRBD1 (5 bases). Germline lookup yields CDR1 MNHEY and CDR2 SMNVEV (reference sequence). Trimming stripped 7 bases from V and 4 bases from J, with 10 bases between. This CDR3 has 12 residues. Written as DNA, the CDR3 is TGTGCCAGCAAGGGAGGGGTCACTGAAGCTTTCTTT. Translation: CASKGGVTEAFF.

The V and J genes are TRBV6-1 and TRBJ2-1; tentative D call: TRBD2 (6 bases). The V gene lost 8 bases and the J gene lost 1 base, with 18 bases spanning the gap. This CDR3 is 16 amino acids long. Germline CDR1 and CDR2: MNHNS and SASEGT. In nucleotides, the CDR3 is TGTGCCAGCTGGGGAGGCTTAGCGGCATCCTACAATGAGCAGTTCTTC. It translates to CASWGGLAASYNEQFF.

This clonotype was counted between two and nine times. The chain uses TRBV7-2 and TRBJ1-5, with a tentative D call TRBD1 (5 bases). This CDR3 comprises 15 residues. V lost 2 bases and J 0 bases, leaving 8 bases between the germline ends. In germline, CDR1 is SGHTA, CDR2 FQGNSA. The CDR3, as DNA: TGTGCCAGCAGCTTACAGGGCAATAGCAATCAGCCCCAGCATTTT. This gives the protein CASSLQGNSNQPQHF. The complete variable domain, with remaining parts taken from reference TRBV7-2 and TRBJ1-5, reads GAGVSQSPSNKVTEKGKDVELRCDPISGHTALYWYRQSLGQGLEFLIYFQGNSAPDKSGLPSDRFSAERTGGSVSTLTIQRTQQEDSAVYLCASSLQGNSNQPQHFGDGTRLSIL.

The CDR3 coding sequence is TGCGCCAGCAGCAATCAGGGGAACCACGAGCAGTACTTC. It is translated as CASSNQGNHEQYF. The chain couples TRBV10-2 to TRBJ2-7; a possible D gene is TRBD1 (6 bases). CDR1 and CDR2 (germline): WSHSY, SAAADI. The CDR3 has 13 amino acids. Trimming removed 6 bases from V and 5 bases from J, with 14 bases in between.